This TCR beta chain stems from a study of glioma-infiltrating T cells after dendritic cell vaccination. The sample's time point: after dendritic cell vaccination, including at tumor progression/relapse. Regarding the study as a whole: Longer survival after dendritic cell vaccination followed higher pretreatment TIL content.

This clone was seen once. Its antigen is as yet unknown. Profiling relied on immunoSEQ multiplex PCR, and the TCRdb table lists in-frame clones only, not all of them. The sample contains approximately 85,000 clones, around 85% of which appear only once. Source: blood, taken after dendritic cell vaccination. The clonotype was recovered from a human donor with glioblastoma.

CDR3 region: CASKLLNLAGDNNEQFF. CDR3 sequence (DNA): TGTGCCAGCAAACTCTTAAACCTAGCGGGAGACAACAATGAGCAGTTCTTC. This chain uses TRBV28 with TRBJ2-1, with 10 positions matching TRBD2. The CDR3 runs to 17 residues. Germline-derived CDR1 and CDR2 are MDHEN and SYDVKM. V lost 7 bases, J lost 5 bases, and 14 bases stayed unmatched. Using reference TRBV28 and TRBJ2-1 for the parts outside the CDR3, the full variable domain is DVKVTQSSRYLVKRTGEKVFLECVQDMDHENMFWYRQDPGLGLRLIYFSYDVKMKEKGDIPEGYSVSREKKERFSLILESASTNQTSMYLCASKLLNLAGDNNEQFFGPGTRLTVL.